This T cell receptor beta chain was sequenced during a study of CD8+ T cells in alopecia areata. Study-wide results and limits: Tissue-resident alphabeta T cells belonging to normal skin likewise get sequenced within scalp specimens. Possibly because of HLA-related factors, TCR sharing was less clear across patients than in mice.

RNA extraction was followed by reverse transcription into cDNA, which acted as the sequencing template. Repertoires were generated with immunoSEQ multiplex PCR, while TCRdb's copy carries only in-frame clones and drops some. The sample shows about 23,000 clones, roughly 50% of them seen only once. Details on this clone: What it recognizes is unknown.

The length of the CDR3 is 15 residues. The germline V and J ends were trimmed by 2 bases and 5 bases, with 16 bases remaining between them. Germline-derived CDR1 and CDR2 are MNHEY and SMNVEV (reference sequence). This TCR was recovered from a human donor with alopecia areata. The chain employs TRBV27 and TRBJ2-7; possible D gene TRBD1, 5 bases. The source material was NKG2D-high CD8+ T cells sorted from blood. The CDR3 coding sequence is TGTGCCAGCAGTTTAAGGGGTATAGATCCTGACGAGCAGTACTTC. Translated, it gives CASSLRGIDPDEQYF.